This T cell receptor beta chain emerged from a study of blood T cell repertoires in COVID-19. Looking at the study overall: Samples taken during acute and convalescent COVID-19 were collected in the United States, Italy and Spain. Sources were T cells, B-cell-depleted T cells, or PBMCs; the material itself was cDNA or gDNA.

The germline gives CDR1 MDHEN, CDR2 SYDVKM. This CDR3 has 14 residues. Trimming cost V 2 bases and J 8 bases, with 13 bases left between them. Per the original methods: Amplification from reference gene primers served as the basis for estimated nucleated cell counts. The data were produced by immunoSEQ multiplex PCR, yet TCRdb's version contains in-frame clones alone and is incomplete. That table gives V, J and clone size, and the DNA gave D and trimming. The data hold about 190,000 clones, with 75% to 90% observed a single time. Sequencing was done on a sample of peripheral blood. The receptor was isolated from a man aged 65 to 85 with active or convalescent COVID-19. The chain employs TRBV28 and TRBJ2-1; D is possibly TRBD1 (6 bases). The CDR3 sequence is CASSLQGMPYEQFF. The CDR3 nucleotides read TGTGCCAGCAGTTTACAGGGGATGCCTTATGAGCAGTTCTTC.